The 9 T cell receptor beta chains listed next were all sequenced from one sample in a study of cytomegalovirus exposure and HLA in healthy donors. PCR amplification relied on 60 Vbeta primers (plus 13 Jbeta primers). TCRdb keeps only in-frame clones here, not all; method: immunoSEQ multiplex PCR. Its listing shows about 200,000 clones. The sequenced sample was PBMCs. Receptors were obtained from a girl aged 2-10 years in good health and CMV-seropositive.

The J gene is TRBJ2-2, the V gene TRBV18, with D tentatively TRBD1 (5 bases). The CDR3 sequence is 17 residues long. Germline V gene sequence: CDR1 KGHSH, CDR2 LQKENI. The V end lost 6 bases, the J end lost 0 bases, and 17 bases lay between the germline ends. For the CDR3, the DNA is TGTGCCAGCTCTCCTAGGGGCAGAGCTACGAACACCGGGGAGCTGTTTTTT. Amino acid sequence: CASSPRGRATNTGELFF.

The chain joins TRBV10-1 to TRBJ1-1; a possible D gene is TRBD1 (5 bases). V shed 2 bases and J shed 4 bases, with 11 bases lying between them. The CDR3 has 14 residues. Germline CDR1 is WNHNN and CDR2 is SYGVQD (reference sequence). The CDR3 protein is CASSEHGGSTEAFF. The DNA for the CDR3 is TGCGCCAGCAGTGAGCACGGGGGGAGCACTGAAGCTTTCTTT.

The chain uses TRBV11-2 and TRBJ2-2; 10 nucleotides match TRBD2. CDR1 SGHAT and CDR2 FQNNGV come from the germline V gene. V shed 7 bases, J shed 4 bases, and the junction held 6 bases outside the gene matches. CDR3 length equals 15 residues. CDR3 DNA: TGTGCCAGCACCAGGACTAGCGGAGCCACCGGGGAGCTGTTTTTT. Translated: CASTRTSGATGELFF.

This sequence joins TRBV5-1 and TRBJ2-2, with D perhaps matching TRBD2 (6 bases). The germline V gene encodes CDR1 SGHRS and CDR2 YFSETQ. V was clipped by 0 bases and J by 5 bases, with 14 bases between them. The CDR3 spans 16 residues. CDR3 residues: CASSLEADYLTGELFF. The CDR3 bases are TGCGCCAGCAGCTTGGAGGCGGACTATTTGACCGGGGAGCTGTTTTTT.

The chain is built from TRBV5-4 and TRBJ2-3, with 7 bases that match TRBD2. Germline CDR1 is SGHNT and CDR2 is YYREEE (reference sequence). This CDR3 spans 16 amino acids. V was pared by 0 bases and J by 1 base, with 5 bases of the junction left unmatched. CDR3 DNA: TGTGCCAGCAGCTTGGAACTAGCGCCCCGCACAGATACGCAGTATTTT. Amino acid sequence: CASSLELAPRTDTQYF.

The genes are TRBV29-1 and TRBJ2-7, with 8 positions matching TRBD1. V lost 1 base and J lost 2; bases outside the gene matches: 4. The CDR3 runs to 14 residues. Looked up from germline, CDR1 is SQVTM and CDR2 is ANQGSEA. In DNA form, the CDR3 reads TGCAGCGTTGAAGTACAGGGGGAGGCCTACGAGCAGTACTTC. This translates into CSVEVQGEAYEQYF.

V gene TRBV19 combines with J gene TRBJ2-7; possible D gene TRBD2, 5 bases. Germline loops: CDR1 LNHDA, CDR2 SQIVND (reference sequence). Trimming stripped 1 base from V and 4 bases from J, with 14 bases between. The CDR3 contains 15 residues. CDR3 protein: CASSIGELGGYEQYF. In nucleotides, the CDR3 is TGTGCCAGTAGTATAGGGGAGTTAGGTGGTTACGAGCAGTACTTC.

The chain has TRBV7-9 and TRBJ2-2, with 7 bases that match TRBD1. V trimming: 4 bases; J trimming: 3 bases; junction bases outside the gene matches: 17. The CDR3 extends over 19 amino acids. Per germline, CDR1 SEHNR and CDR2 FQNEAQ (reference sequence). The DNA of the CDR3 is TGTGCCAGCAGCTCCACAAGACGGACAGGTTTGGTAGACACCGGGGAGCTGTTTTTT. Amino acids: CASSSTRRTGLVDTGELFF.

The chain recombines TRBV7-2 with TRBJ1-1, with D unclear. This CDR3 has 11 amino acids. Trimming cost V 5 bases and J 11 bases, with 12 bases left between them. Germline V lookup: CDR1 SGHTA, CDR2 FQGNSA. CDR3 bases: TGTGCCAGCAGCCGCTCTGCGAATGCTTTCTTT. Residues: CASSRSANAFF.